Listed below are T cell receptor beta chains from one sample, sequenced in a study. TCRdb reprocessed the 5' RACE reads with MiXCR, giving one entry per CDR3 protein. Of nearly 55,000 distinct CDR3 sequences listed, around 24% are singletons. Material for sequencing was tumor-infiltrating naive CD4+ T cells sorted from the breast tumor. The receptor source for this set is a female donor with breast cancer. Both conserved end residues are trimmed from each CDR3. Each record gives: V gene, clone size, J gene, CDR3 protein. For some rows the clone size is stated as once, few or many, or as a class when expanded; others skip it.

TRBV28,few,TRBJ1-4,ASSFQAGGPNEKLF
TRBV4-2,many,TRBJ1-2,ASSQDQDRAYT
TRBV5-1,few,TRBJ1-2,ASSLDGTGGFGYT
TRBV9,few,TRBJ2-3,ASSVASGEDTQY
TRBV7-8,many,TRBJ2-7,ASSQGSYEQY
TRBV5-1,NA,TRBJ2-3,ASSDDRDTDTQY
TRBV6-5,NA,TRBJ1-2,ASSYRPSEAGYT
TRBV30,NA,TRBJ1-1,AWGTGGLNTEAF
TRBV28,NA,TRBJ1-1,ASRTGLNTEAF
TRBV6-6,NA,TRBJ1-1,ASSRRADTEAF
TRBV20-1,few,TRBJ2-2,SARAHLGTGELF
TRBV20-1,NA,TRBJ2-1,SASGSYNEQF
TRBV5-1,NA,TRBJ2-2,ASSLVLGPRGGTGELF
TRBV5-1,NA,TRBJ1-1,ASSLNSIPNTEAF
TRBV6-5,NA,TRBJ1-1,ATNGGNTEAF
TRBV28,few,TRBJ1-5,ASSLPLAGGFDQPQH
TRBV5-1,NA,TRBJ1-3,ASSLEKGSGNTIY
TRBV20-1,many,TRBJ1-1,SARTGTGIYTEAF
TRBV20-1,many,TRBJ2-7,SAPGQLSSYEQY
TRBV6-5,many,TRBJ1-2,ASRLQEGSYGYT
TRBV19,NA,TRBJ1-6,ASKKGRDNSPLH
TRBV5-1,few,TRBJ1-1,ASSLRGMNTEAF
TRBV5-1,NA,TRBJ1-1,ASSRGGIDTEAF
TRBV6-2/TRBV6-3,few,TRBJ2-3,ASSYMYGRASTDTQY
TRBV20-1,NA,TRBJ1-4,SARDNEKLF
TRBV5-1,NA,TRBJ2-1,ASSLQGQDYNEQF
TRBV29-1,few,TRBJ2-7,SVVAHRTGGSSYEQY
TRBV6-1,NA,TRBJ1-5,ASSASGHQNQPQH
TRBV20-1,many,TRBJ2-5,SAQQGAIQETQY
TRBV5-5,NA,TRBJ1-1,AGSLVGDTEAF
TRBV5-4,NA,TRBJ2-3,ASSRTGETDTQY
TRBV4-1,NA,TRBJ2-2,ASSQSGTVSTGELF
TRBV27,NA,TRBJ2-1,ASSLSIRAGEQF
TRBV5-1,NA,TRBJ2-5,ASSLVWGEGETQY
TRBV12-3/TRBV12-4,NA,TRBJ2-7,ASSLGGQGIYEQY
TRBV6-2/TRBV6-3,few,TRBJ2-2,ASNELTGIIGTSPNTGELF
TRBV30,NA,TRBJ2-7,AGERGPYEQY
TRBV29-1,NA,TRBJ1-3,SAKSSGNTIY
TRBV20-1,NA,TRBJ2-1,SAKAPLPSNEQF
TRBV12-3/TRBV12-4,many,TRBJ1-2,ASSPRGGYGYT
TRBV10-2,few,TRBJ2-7,ASSEISGSGQY
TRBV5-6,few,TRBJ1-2,ASSLQAHYGYT